This T cell receptor beta chain was retrieved from a study of blood T cell repertoires in COVID-19. Looking at the study overall: The cDNA or gDNA used as material had been derived from T cells, B-cell-depleted T cells, or PBMCs.

Source study methods: The authors estimated nucleated cell counts from reference gene primer amplification. TCRdb keeps only in-frame clones here, not all; method: immunoSEQ multiplex PCR. V and J calls and clone size are those listed in that table; D and trimming were worked out from the DNA. Here the sample spans about 230,000 clones, roughly 86% being singletons. Cohorts were assigned according to the clinical history that participants reported. The germline V gene has CDR1 LNHDA and CDR2 SQIVND (reference sequence). This CDR3 has 13 amino acids. The V end lost 7 bases, the J end lost 0 bases, and 9 bases lay between the germline ends.

The chain has TRBV19 and TRBJ1-1; D is possibly TRBD1 (5 bases). The TCR originated in a woman between 25 and 40 years old with acute COVID-19. Sequenced sample: PBMCs or T cells enriched from blood (not recorded which). CDR3 in amino acids: CASNQGVNTEAFF. CDR3 coding DNA: TGTGCCAGTAATCAGGGCGTGAACACTGAAGCTTTCTTT.